This entry features one T cell receptor (beta chain) sequence. Its antigen is unknown. The data originate from a study of shared clonotypes between healthy human individuals. Turning to the study itself: Per donor, three plates held CD4 naive cells, three held CD4 memory, two held CD8 naive and one held CD8 memory.

Study results and limitations: Naive subsets, compared against memory subsets, generally had larger estimated richness values.

Looked up from germline, CDR1 is SGHDN and CDR2 is FVKESK. Trimming removed 2 bases from V and 9 bases from J; junction bases left unmatched: 6. The CDR3 extends over 15 amino acids. TCRdb's table, derived via immunoSEQ multiplex PCR, lists solely in-frame clones and lacks some. The sample holds millions of clones, 85% to 95% seen once. This TCR came from a man between 18 and 35 years old in good health. J is TRBJ1-6 and V is TRBV14; 8 bases map to TRBD1. Source material: naive CD4+ T cells sorted from blood. Subset reported: CD45RA+ positively selected. CDR3 sequence (DNA): TGTGCCAGCAGCCAATTCGGGACAGGCGGTTCACCCCTCCACTTT. Protein: CASSQFGTGGSPLHF.